A selection of T cell receptor beta chains follows, all from one sample in a study of blood T cell repertoires in COVID-19. TCRdb keeps only in-frame clones here, not all; method: immunoSEQ multiplex PCR. Of roughly 56,000 clones listed, 92% were seen once; the top ten hold about 4.6%. Material for sequencing was peripheral blood. Every receptor here comes from a man aged 50 to 60 with active COVID-19. Both conserved end residues are trimmed from each CDR3. Not every row has a clone size; where given, it reads once, few, many or a size class.

-,TRBJ2-5,TRBV11-3,ASSLWGDEETQY
-,TRBJ1-4,TRBV27,ASTYGGSFGKLF
-,TRBJ2-7,TRBV27,ASSHRGMHEQY
-,TRBJ2-7,TRBV29-1,SVKTSGRYEQY
-,TRBJ1-2,TRBV6-5,ASRHRDPNYGYT
-,TRBJ1-2,TRBV14,ASSQNTGGGGYT
-,TRBJ1-1,TRBV7-9,ASSRLSENTEAF
-,TRBJ2-7,TRBV29-1,SVQLPTSGHEQY
once,TRBJ2-3,TRBV7-9,ASSLGGADTQY
-,TRBJ1-5,TRBV6-2/TRBV6-3,ASSKIQGARRDWPQH
-,TRBJ2-2,TRBV7-2,ASSLVGLAGAGELF
-,TRBJ2-3,TRBV9,ASSVGGKSTDTQY
-,TRBJ1-2,TRBV5-1,ASSLGGNYGYT
-,TRBJ2-3,TRBV24-1,ATSVLGGGTDTQY
-,TRBJ2-3,TRBV4-3,ASSQGGSGRDTQY
-,TRBJ2-4,TRBV3-1/TRBV3-2,ASSQDDAGGLNKNIQY
-,TRBJ2-3,TRBV2,ASLVVDTQY
-,TRBJ2-5,TRBV11-3,ASSSEAETQY
-,TRBJ2-3,TRBV7-9,ASSLTLGLVGTDTQY
-,TRBJ2-5,TRBV3-1/TRBV3-2,ASSLHGGGYQETQY
-,TRBJ2-3,TRBV4-2,ASSQPGADTQY
once,TRBJ1-4,TRBV3-1/TRBV3-2,ASSTGTMDDGEKLF
-,TRBJ1-5,TRBV3-1/TRBV3-2,ASSQGLRRGYQPQH
-,TRBJ1-2,TRBV28,ASSLTGQGYGYT
-,TRBJ2-1,TRBV28,ASSLHNPGNEQF
-,TRBJ2-5,TRBV11-2,ASSSREGLAFGGETQY
-,TRBJ2-7,TRBV5-6,ASSSTLAGFYEQY
-,TRBJ2-4,TRBV7-9,ASSLGAGQGEHIQY
-,TRBJ1-3,TRBV7-9,ASSYRQGHIY
-,TRBJ2-5,TRBV5-1,ASSPGGARGETQY
-,TRBJ1-4,TRBV7-9,ASSLGASTNEKLF
-,TRBJ1-1,TRBV28,ASRTTGVNTEAF
-,TRBJ1-2,TRBV5-4,ASSGTGSVSGGYT